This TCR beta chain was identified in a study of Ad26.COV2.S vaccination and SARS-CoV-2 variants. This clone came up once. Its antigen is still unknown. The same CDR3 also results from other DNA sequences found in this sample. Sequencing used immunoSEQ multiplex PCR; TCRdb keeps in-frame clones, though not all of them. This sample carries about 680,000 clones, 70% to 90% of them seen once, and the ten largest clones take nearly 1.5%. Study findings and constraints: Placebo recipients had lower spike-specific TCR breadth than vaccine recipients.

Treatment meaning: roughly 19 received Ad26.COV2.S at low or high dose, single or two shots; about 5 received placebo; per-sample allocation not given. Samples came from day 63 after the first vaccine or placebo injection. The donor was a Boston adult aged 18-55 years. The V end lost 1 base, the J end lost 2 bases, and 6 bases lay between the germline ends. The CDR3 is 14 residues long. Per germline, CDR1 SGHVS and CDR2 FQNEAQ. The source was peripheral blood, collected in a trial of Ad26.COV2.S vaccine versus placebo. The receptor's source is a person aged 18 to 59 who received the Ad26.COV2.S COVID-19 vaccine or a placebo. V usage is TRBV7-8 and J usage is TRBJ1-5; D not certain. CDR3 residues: CASSLVEGNQPQHF. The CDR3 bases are TGTGCCAGCAGCTTAGTAGAGGGCAATCAGCCCCAGCATTTT.